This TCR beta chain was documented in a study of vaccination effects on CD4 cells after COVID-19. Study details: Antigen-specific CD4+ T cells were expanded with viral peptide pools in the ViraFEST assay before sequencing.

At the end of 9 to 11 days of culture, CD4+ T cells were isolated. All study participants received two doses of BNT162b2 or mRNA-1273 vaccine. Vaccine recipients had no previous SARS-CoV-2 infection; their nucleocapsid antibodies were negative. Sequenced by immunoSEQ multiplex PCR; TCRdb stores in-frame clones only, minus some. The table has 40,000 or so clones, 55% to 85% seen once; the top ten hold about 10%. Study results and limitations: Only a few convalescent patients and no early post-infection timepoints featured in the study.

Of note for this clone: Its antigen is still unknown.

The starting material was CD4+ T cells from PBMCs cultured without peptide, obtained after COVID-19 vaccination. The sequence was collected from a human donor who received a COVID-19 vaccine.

CDR3 residues: CASSVAGQGTDTQYF. The CDR3 DNA is TGTGCCAGCAGCGTAGCGGGACAGGGCACAGATACGCAGTATTTT. The gene calls are TRBV9 and TRBJ2-3; 8 positions match TRBD1. J gave up 1 base and V 0 bases, and 1 base lay outside the gene matches. The CDR3 runs 15 residues. Germline V gives CDR1 SGDLS, CDR2 YYNGEE.